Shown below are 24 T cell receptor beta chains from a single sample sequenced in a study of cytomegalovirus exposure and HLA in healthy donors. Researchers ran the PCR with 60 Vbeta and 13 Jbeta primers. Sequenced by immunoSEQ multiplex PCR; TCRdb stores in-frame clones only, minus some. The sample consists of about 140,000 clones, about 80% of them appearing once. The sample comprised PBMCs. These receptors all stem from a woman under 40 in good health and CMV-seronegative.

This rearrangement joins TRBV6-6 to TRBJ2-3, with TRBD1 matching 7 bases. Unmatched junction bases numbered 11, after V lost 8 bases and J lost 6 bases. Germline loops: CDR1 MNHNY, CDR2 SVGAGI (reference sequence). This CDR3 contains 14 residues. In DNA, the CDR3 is TGTGCCAGCTCGCTAAAGGGGGCAGCGGATACGCAGTATTTT. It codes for CASSLKGAADTQYF.

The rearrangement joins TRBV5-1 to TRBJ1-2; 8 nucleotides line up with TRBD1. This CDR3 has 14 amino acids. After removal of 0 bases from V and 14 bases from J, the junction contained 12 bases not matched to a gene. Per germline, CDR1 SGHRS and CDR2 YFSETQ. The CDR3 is CASSLEVGQGVVTF. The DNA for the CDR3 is TGCGCCAGCAGCTTGGAAGTCGGACAGGGAGTCGTTACCTTC.

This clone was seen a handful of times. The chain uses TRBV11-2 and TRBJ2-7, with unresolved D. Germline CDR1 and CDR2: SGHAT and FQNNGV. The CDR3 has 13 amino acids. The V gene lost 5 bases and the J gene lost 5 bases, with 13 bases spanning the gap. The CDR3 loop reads CASSIALLNEQYF. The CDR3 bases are TGTGCCAGCAGCATCGCATTACTTAACGAGCAGTACTTC.

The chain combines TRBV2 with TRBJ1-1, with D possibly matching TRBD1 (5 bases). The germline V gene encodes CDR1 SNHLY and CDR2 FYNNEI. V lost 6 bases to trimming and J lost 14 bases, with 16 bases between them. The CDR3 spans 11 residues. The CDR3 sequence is CASSETSGHFF. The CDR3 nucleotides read TGTGCCAGCAGCGAGACATCCGGACACTTCTTT.

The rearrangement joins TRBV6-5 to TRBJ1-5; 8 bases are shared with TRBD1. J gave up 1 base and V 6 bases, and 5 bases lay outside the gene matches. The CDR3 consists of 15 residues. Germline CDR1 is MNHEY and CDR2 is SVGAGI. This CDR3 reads CASRMTGVSNQPQHF. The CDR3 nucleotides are TGTGCCAGCAGAATGACAGGGGTGAGCAATCAGCCCCAGCATTTT.

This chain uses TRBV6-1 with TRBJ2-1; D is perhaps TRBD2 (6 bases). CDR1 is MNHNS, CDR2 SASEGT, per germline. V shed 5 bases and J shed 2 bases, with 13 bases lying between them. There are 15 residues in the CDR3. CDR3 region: CASSPLGGAYNEQFF. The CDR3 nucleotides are TGTGCCAGCAGTCCCCTCGGCGGGGCCTACAATGAGCAGTTCTTC.

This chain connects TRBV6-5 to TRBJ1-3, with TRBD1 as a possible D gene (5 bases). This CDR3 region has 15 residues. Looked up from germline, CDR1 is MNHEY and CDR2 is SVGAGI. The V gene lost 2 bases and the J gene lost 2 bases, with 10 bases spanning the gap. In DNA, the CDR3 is TGTGCCAGCAGTTACGATGCGGGGGCTGGAAACACCATATATTTT. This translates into CASSYDAGAGNTIYF.

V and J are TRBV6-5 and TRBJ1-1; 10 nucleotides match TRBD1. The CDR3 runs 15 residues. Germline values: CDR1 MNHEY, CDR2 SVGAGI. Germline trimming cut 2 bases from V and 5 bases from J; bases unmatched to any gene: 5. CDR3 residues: CASSYAGTGVTEAFF. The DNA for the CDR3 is TGTGCCAGCAGTTACGCGGGGACAGGGGTTACTGAAGCTTTCTTT.

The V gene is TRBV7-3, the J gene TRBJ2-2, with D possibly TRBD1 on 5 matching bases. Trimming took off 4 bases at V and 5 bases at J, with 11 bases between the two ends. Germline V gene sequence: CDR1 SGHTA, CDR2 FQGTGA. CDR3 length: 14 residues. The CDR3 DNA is TGTGCCAGCAGCTCGGACACACAGACCGGGGAGCTGTTTTTT. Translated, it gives CASSSDTQTGELFF. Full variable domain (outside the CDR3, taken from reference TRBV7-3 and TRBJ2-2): GAGVSQTPSNKVTEKGKYVELRCDPISGHTALYWYRQSLGQGPEFLIYFQGTGAADDSGLPNDRFFAVRPEGSVSTLKIQRTERGDSAVYLCASSSDTQTGELFFGEGSRLTVL.

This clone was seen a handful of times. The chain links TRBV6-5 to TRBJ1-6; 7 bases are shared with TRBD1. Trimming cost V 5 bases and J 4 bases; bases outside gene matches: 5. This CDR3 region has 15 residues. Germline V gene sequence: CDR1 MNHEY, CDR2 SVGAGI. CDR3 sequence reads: CASSGGTEYNSPLHF. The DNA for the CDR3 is TGTGCCAGCAGTGGGGGGACAGAGTATAATTCACCCCTCCACTTT.

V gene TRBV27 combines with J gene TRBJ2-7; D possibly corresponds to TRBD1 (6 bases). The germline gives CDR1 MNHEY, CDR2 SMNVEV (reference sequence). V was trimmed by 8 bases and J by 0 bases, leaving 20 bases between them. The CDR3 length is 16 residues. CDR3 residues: CASWDTSWGSSYEQYF. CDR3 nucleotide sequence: TGTGCCAGCTGGGACACTTCGTGGGGGAGCTCCTACGAGCAGTACTTC.

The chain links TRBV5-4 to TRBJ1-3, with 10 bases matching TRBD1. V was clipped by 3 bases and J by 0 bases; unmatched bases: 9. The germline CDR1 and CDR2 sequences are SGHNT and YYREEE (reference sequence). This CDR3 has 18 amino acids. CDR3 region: CASSSLPDRGTSGNTIYF. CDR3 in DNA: TGTGCCAGCAGCTCTTTACCGGACAGGGGGACCTCTGGAAACACCATATATTTT.

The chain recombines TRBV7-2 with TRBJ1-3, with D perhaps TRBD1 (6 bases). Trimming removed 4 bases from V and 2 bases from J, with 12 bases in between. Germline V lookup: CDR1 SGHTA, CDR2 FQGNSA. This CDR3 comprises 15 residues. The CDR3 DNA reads TGTGCCAGCAGCTCCACAGGGATCCCTGGAAACACCATATATTTT. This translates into CASSSTGIPGNTIYF.

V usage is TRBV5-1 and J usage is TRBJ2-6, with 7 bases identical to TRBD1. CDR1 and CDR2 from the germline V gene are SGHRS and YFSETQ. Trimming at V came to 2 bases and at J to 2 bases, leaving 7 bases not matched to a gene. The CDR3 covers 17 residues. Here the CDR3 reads CASSLETGLAGANVLTF. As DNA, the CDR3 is TGCGCCAGCAGCTTAGAGACAGGGCTAGCTGGGGCCAACGTCCTGACTTTC.

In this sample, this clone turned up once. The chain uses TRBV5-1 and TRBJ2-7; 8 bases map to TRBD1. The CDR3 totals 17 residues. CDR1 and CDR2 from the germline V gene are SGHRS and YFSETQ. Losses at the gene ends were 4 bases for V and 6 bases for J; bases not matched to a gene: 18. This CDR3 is CASSQPKWTGSRFEQYF. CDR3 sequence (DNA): TGCGCCAGCAGCCAACCCAAGTGGACAGGGAGTCGATTCGAGCAGTACTTC.

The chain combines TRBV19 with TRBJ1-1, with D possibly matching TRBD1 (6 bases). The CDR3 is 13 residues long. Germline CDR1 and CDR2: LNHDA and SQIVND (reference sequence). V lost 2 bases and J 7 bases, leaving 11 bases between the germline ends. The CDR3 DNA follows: TGTGCCAGTAGTATAATCCAGGGGAATGAAGCTTTCTTT. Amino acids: CASSIIQGNEAFF.

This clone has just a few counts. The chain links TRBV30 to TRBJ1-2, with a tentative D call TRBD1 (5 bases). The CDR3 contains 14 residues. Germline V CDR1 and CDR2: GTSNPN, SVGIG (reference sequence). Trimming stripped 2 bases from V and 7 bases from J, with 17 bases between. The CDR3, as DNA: TGTGCCTGGAGTCCCCGAGGAAGGGGTAGTGGCTACACCTTC. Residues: CAWSPRGRGSGYTF.

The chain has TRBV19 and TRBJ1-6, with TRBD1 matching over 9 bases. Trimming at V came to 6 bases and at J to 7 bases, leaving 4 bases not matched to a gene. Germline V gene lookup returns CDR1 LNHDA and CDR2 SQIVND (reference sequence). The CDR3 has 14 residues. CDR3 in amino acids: CASSLGTGNSPLHF. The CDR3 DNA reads TGTGCCAGTAGCCTAGGGACAGGGAATTCACCCCTCCACTTT. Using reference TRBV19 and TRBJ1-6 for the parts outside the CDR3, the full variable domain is DGGITQSPKYLFRKEGQNVTLSCEQNLNHDAMYWYRQDPGQGLRLIYYSQIVNDFQKGDIAEGYSVSREKKESFPLTVTSAQKNPTAFYLCASSLGTGNSPLHFGNGTRLTVT.

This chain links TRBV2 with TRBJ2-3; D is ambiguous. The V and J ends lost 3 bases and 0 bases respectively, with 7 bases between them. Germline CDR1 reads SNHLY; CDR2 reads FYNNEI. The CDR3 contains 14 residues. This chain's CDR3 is CASSDVGSTDTQYF. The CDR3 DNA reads TGTGCCAGCAGTGATGTCGGTAGCACAGATACGCAGTATTTT.

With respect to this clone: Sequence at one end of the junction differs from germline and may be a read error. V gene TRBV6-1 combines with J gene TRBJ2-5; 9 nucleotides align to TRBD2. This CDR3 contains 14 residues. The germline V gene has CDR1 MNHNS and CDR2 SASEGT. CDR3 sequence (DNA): TGTGCCGGCAGGAGCGGGGGGCCCCTGGGGACCCAGTACTTC. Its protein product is CAGRSGGPLGTQYF.

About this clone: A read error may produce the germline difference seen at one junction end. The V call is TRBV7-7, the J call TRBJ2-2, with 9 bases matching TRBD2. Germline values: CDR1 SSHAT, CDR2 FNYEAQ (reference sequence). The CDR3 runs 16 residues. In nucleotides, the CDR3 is TGTGCTAGCAGCCGGCGTAGCGGGGGCACCACCGGGGAGCTGTTTTTT. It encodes CASSRRSGGTTGELFF.

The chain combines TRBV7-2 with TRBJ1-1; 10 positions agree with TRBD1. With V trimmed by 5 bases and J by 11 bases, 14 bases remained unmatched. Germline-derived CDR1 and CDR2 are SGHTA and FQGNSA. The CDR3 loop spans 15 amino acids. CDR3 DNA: TGTGCCAGCAGCGACCGGGACAGGGGACCGGGAATGGCTTTCTTT. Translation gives CASSDRDRGPGMAFF.

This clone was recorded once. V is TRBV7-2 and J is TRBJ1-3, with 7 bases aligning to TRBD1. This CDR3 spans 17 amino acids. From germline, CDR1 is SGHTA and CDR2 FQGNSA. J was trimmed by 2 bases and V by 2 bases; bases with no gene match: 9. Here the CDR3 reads CASSLRQGTFPGNTIYF. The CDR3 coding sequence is TGTGCCAGCAGCTTACGACAGGGAACCTTCCCTGGAAACACCATATATTTT.

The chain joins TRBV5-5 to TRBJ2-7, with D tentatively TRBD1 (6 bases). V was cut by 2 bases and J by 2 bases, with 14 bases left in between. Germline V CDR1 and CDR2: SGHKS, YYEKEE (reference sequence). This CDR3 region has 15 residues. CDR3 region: CASSFRTAFTYEQYF. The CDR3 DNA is TGTGCCAGCAGCTTCCGGACAGCCTTCACCTACGAGCAGTACTTC.